Shown below are 7 T cell receptor beta chains from a single sample sequenced in a study of blood T cell repertoires in COVID-19. Sequencing was performed with immunoSEQ multiplex PCR; in TCRdb, only in-frame clones are kept and a portion is missing. The sample lists some 170,000 clones, approximately 87% seen once, with about 12% in the top ten. The sample was peripheral blood. All receptors come from a woman in her sixties or seventies with COVID-19, enrolled during active disease.

This chain uses TRBV28 with TRBJ1-2, with a weak D call TRBD1 (6 bases). Germline V gives CDR1 MDHEN, CDR2 SYDVKM. Between the trimmed V and J ends, which lost 6 bases and 2 bases, there was a span of 13 bases. The CDR3 spans 14 residues. CDR3: CASREGQTNYGYTF. The CDR3 DNA sequence: TGTGCCAGCAGAGAAGGACAGACCAACTATGGCTACACCTTC.

The chain joins TRBV28 to TRBJ2-7; weak D call: TRBD2 (5 bases). Germline loops: CDR1 MDHEN, CDR2 SYDVKM. CDR3 length: 13 amino acids. Deletions cut 6 bases from V and 6 bases from J, with 15 bases between. The CDR3 region has the DNA TGTGCCAGCAGCCCCGGGGATCGGAGCGAGCAGTACTTC. Protein: CASSPGDRSEQYF.

The chain couples TRBV5-5 to TRBJ2-1, with 8 bases lining up with TRBD1. There are 14 residues in the CDR3. Germline V gene lookup returns CDR1 SGHKS and CDR2 YYEKEE (reference sequence). With V trimmed by 2 bases and J by 3 bases, 1 base remained unmatched. CDR3 bases: TGTGCCAGCAGCTTAGACAGGGGCTACAATGAGCAGTTCTTC. This gives the protein CASSLDRGYNEQFF. The whole variable domain, remainder taken from reference TRBV5-5 and TRBJ2-1, is DAGVTQSPTHLIKTRGQQVTLRCSPISGHKSVSWYQQVLGQGPQFIFQYYEKEERGRGNFPDRFSARQFPNYSSELNVNALLLGDSALYLCASSLDRGYNEQFFGPGTRLTVL.

V gene TRBV3-1 (or the pseudogene TRBV3-2) combines with J gene TRBJ1-4; 8 bases align to TRBD1. The V gene's germline CDR1 is LGHDT and CDR2 YNNKEL (reference sequence). CDR3 size: 14 residues. With 6 bases clipped from V and 5 bases from J, the junction kept 5 bases outside the gene matches. The CDR3 DNA reads as TGTGCCAGCAGACCCCGGGACAGGAATGAAAAACTGTTTTTT. This translates into CASRPRDRNEKLFF.

This sequence joins TRBV5-1 and TRBJ2-3; a weak D match, TRBD2 (6 bases). V lost 4 bases and J lost 1, with 10 bases in between. The germline V gene encodes CDR1 SGHRS and CDR2 YFSETQ. CDR3 length: 14 amino acids. CDR3 protein: CASSVGTRTDTQYF. CDR3 DNA: TGCGCCAGCAGCGTGGGGACTCGCACAGATACGCAGTATTTT. The whole variable domain, filled in from reference TRBV5-1 and TRBJ2-3, reads KAGVTQTPRYLIKTRGQQVTLSCSPISGHRSVSWYQQTPGQGLQFLFEYFSETQRNKGNFPGRFSGRQFSNSRSEMNVSTLELGDSALYLCASSVGTRTDTQYFGPGTRLTVL.

This rearrangement joins TRBV10-1 to TRBJ2-1; 7 nucleotides line up with TRBD2. The CDR3 has 17 residues. In germline, CDR1 is WNHNN, CDR2 SYGVQD (reference sequence). The trim removed 6 bases at V and 6 bases at J, leaving 17 bases unmatched. This CDR3 reads CASRCPLWASGANEQFF. As DNA, the CDR3 is TGCGCCAGCAGGTGCCCCCTTTGGGCAAGCGGGGCCAATGAGCAGTTCTTC.

J is TRBJ2-1 and V is TRBV29-1; D is perhaps TRBD1 (9 bases). The CDR3 runs 15 residues. Germline V gene data show CDR1 as SQVTM and CDR2 as ANQGSEA. V was trimmed by 6 bases and J by 7 bases, leaving 22 bases between them. CDR3 in DNA: TGCAGCGTCGGGACAGGGACTAGTCGCAAGAATGAGCAGTTCTTC. This encodes CSVGTGTSRKNEQFF.